These 8 T cell receptor beta chains originate from one sample sequenced in a study of T cells in Graves' hyperthyroidism and ophthalmopathy. Using RNA transcripts as the source, TCR beta CDR3 regions were amplified. In the first-round RT-PCR of the TCR CDR3, the HTBI primer set was used. One entry per CDR3 protein, called by TCRdb with MiXCR from the multiplex PCR reads. The table records hundreds of thousands of distinct CDR3 sequences, approximately 24% of them present only once. The sample comprised blood. The receptor set was obtained from a woman aged 25 to 45 with Graves' ophthalmopathy.

At least ten counts were recorded for this clonotype. The V gene is TRBV5-5, the J gene TRBJ1-2; D is unresolved. V lost 2 bases, J lost 2 bases, and 7 bases lay in between. This CDR3 comprises 13 residues. CDR1 SGHKS and CDR2 YYEKEE come from the germline V gene (reference sequence). The CDR3 nucleotides read TGTGCCAGCAGCTTCGCAAAGAACTATGGCTACACCTTC. This codes for CASSFAKNYGYTF.

The J gene is TRBJ2-7, the V gene TRBV4-3; D might be TRBD2 (6 bases). Germline V lookup: CDR1 LGHNA, CDR2 YSLEER. CDR3 size: 15 residues. The V end lost 1 base, the J end lost 6 bases, and 16 bases lay between the germline ends. The DNA for the CDR3 is TGCGCCAGCAGCCAAGCCCCTAGCGTTGAACTCGAGCAGTACTTC. Its translation is CASSQAPSVELEQYF.

The chain is built from TRBV7-9 and TRBJ1-5; D gene unclear. The V gene's germline CDR1 is SEHNR and CDR2 FQNEAQ (reference sequence). Trimming took 2 bases from V and 5 from J, leaving 7 bases between them. This CDR3 is 13 amino acids long. The CDR3 reads CASSLLPHQPQHF. CDR3 nucleotides: TGTGCCAGCAGCTTACTACCTCATCAGCCCCAGCATTTT.

This clonotype was counted many times. V usage is TRBV11-1 and J usage is TRBJ2-7; D uncertain. The ends were cut back, 3 bases at V and 6 bases at J, with 9 bases in the middle. CDR1 and CDR2 from the germline V gene are SGHAT and FQDESV (reference sequence). The CDR3 loop spans 12 amino acids. The CDR3 sequence: CASSFQGAEQYF. The CDR3 DNA reads TGTGCCAGCAGCTTCCAAGGAGCCGAGCAGTACTTC.

This clonotype was counted many times. This sequence joins TRBV20-1 and TRBJ1-1; D is possibly TRBD1 (5 bases). CDR3 size: 13 residues. From germline, CDR1 is DFQATT and CDR2 SNEGSKA (reference sequence). V was shortened by 7 bases and J by 2 bases, with 14 bases between the two germline ends. DNA of the CDR3: TGCAGTGGGGGGGTCCGAGGAAACACTGAAGCTTTCTTT. It specifies CSGGVRGNTEAFF.

A few counts support this clonotype. The gene calls are TRBV12-3 or TRBV12-4 and TRBJ1-1; no definite D call. Trimming took 5 bases from V and 1 from J, leaving 14 bases between them. CDR3 length: 15 residues. The CDR3 sequence is CASSVRAGKNTEAFF. The CDR3 bases are TGTGCCAGCAGTGTGAGGGCGGGAAAGAACACTGAAGCTTTCTTT.

The chain has TRBV2 and TRBJ2-2; the match to TRBD1 covers 9 bases. The germline V gene encodes CDR1 SNHLY and CDR2 FYNNEI. The CDR3 contains 15 residues. V was clipped by 8 bases and J by 7 bases; unmatched bases: 11. CDR3 sequence (DNA): TGTGCCAGCGTAAGCGGACAGGGGAGGCACGGGGAGCTGTTTTTT. It is translated as CASVSGQGRHGELFF.

The chain is built from TRBV3-1 and TRBJ1-3; 10 positions agree with TRBD1. Germline CDR1 is LGHDT and CDR2 is YNNKEL (reference sequence). The CDR3 is 16 amino acids. Trimming at V came to 1 base and at J to 7 bases, leaving 7 bases not matched to a gene. CDR3 DNA: TGTGCCAGCAGCCAAGGTCGGGACAGGGGAAGGAACACCATATATTTT. Protein sequence: CASSQGRDRGRNTIYF. The entire variable domain, with the rest obtained from reference TRBV3-1 and TRBJ1-3, is as follows: DTAVSQTPKYLVTQMGNDKSIKCEQNLGHDTMYWYKQDSKKFLKIMFSYNNKELIINETVPNRFSPKSPDKAHLNLHINSLELGDSAVYFCASSQGRDRGRNTIYFGEGSWLTVV.